This T cell receptor (beta chain) was documented in a study of control samples from healthy donors and cancer patients. Sequencing was performed with immunoSEQ multiplex PCR; in TCRdb, only in-frame clones are kept and a portion is missing. The table includes fewer than 200,000 clones, 90% detected once. The sample consisted of blood. The origin of this receptor is a woman between 50 and 59 years old in good health.

CDR3 nucleotides: TGTGCCAGCACCCTAGGACAGGCTAACTATGGCTACACCTTC. Its translation is CASTLGQANYGYTF. The V gene is TRBV7-9, the J gene TRBJ1-2, with TRBD1 matching over 7 bases. Germline trimming cut 7 bases from V and 0 bases from J; bases unmatched to any gene: 5. CDR1 SEHNR and CDR2 FQNEAQ come from the germline V gene (reference sequence). The CDR3 runs to 14 residues. Supplemented by reference TRBV7-9 and TRBJ1-2, the full variable domain reads DTGVSQNPRHKITKRGQNVTFRCDPISEHNRLYWYRQTLGQGPEFLTYFQNEAQLEKSRLLSDRFSAERPKGSFSTLEIQRTEQGDSAMYLCASTLGQANYGYTFGSGTRLTVV.